The clone carrying this TCR beta chain was recorded a few times. This specimen comes from a study of human T cells and chemical hapten exposure. Overall study context: There were per-sample TCR yield variations, arising mainly from small pooled library volume differences.

Regarding time point: patch test 2, 6 weeks after DPC sensitization. Treatment here: therapeutic diphenylcyclopropenone sensitization with weekly scalp DPC. Suited to DPC and affected by alopecia, the donors ranged from 18 to 70 years old. CDR1 is SGHVS, CDR2 FNYEAQ, per germline. This CDR3 is 14 amino acids long. The V end lost 7 bases, the J end lost 2 bases, and 14 bases lay between the germline ends. The authors' processing: Sample-level TCR yields exhibited a median of around 93,000, with a range of roughly 20,000 to 750,000. TCRdb reprocessed the RACE reads with MiXCR, giving one entry per CDR3 protein. The V and J calls shown here were made by TCRdb, not taken from the authors' results. The profile shows about 55,000 distinct CDR3 sequences, more than 9% of them singletons.

The source of this sequence is a woman between 50 and 59 years old with alopecia areata. Some clones in this sample may be carry-over from other donors' samples. This rearrangement joins TRBV7-6 to TRBJ2-5; no clear D. Sequenced here: whole blood, sampled in connection with sensitization to the hapten diphenylcyclopropenone (DPC). The CDR3 sequence is CASIAGIGQETQYF. In DNA form, the CDR3 reads TGTGCCAGCATCGCCGGAATCGGGCAAGAGACCCAGTACTTC.